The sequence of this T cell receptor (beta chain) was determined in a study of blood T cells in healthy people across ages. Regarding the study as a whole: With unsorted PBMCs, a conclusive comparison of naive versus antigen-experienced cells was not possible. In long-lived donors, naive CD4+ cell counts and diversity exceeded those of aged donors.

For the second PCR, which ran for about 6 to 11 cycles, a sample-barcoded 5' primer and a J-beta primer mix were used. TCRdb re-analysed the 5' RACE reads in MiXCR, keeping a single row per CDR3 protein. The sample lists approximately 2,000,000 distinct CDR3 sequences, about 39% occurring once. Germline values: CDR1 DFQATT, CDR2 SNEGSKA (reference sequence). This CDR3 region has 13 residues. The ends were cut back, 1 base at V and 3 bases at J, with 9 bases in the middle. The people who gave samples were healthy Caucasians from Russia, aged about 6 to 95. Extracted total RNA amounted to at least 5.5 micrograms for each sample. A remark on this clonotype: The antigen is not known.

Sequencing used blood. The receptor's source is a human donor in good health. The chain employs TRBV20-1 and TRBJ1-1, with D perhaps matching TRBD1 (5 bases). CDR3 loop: CSARVQGDTEAFF. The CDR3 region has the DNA TGCAGTGCTAGAGTTCAGGGTGACACTGAAGCTTTCTTT.